These 23 T cell receptor beta chains were sequenced from one sample in a study of CD8+ T cells in alopecia areata (dated by TCRdb to the late 2010s). Library creation used the immunoSEQ multiplex PCR assay. To provide template for TCR sequencing, every sample had RNA extracted and reverse transcribed into cDNA. TCRdb carries this immuneACCESS record with in-frame sequences only. Its versions omit some clonotypes, under half of them owing to an unresolved V gene in the studies checked, with the rest unexplained. The sample has some 120,000 clones on record, 60% to 65% of them singletons. The top ten hold 5.7% of the sample. The sample's time point label, in plain terms: more than 3 weeks on oral tofacitinib. This sample's treatment or condition label indicates: oral pan-JAK inhibitor, 5-10 mg twice daily. Material: CD4+ T cells sorted from blood, obtained at week 4, from a patient treated with tofacitinib. These receptors came from a human donor with alopecia areata.

This clone came up a few times. In DNA form, the CDR3 reads TGTGCCAGCAGTTCGCTACAGATATATGGCTACACCTTC. Its protein product is CASSSLQIYGYTF. The V call is TRBV28, the J call TRBJ1-2; the D is unclear. This CDR3 comprises 13 residues. Germline CDR1 reads MDHEN; CDR2 reads SYDVKM. The V end lost 4 bases, the J end lost 5 bases, and 11 bases lay between the germline ends.

This chain connects TRBV10-3 to TRBJ1-5; D is ambiguous. The CDR3 runs 13 residues. Trimming removed 7 bases at V and 7 bases at J, with 14 bases between. Germline-derived CDR1 and CDR2 are ENHRY and SYGVKD. CDR3 region: CAITGSQQQPQHF. DNA for the CDR3: TGTGCCATCACCGGAAGCCAACAACAGCCCCAGCATTTT.

The chain links TRBV5-6 to TRBJ2-7; 9 bases fit TRBD2. CDR3 length equals 16 residues. Looked up from germline, CDR1 is SGHDT and CDR2 is YYEEEE. V lost 4 bases to trimming and J lost 7 bases; unmatched junction nucleotides: 15. The CDR3 is CASSAVVAGAGGEQYF. The CDR3 nucleotides are TGTGCCAGCAGCGCCGTGGTAGCGGGAGCCGGGGGGGAGCAGTACTTC.

The chain carries TRBV30 and TRBJ2-5; tentatively, D is TRBD1 or TRBD2 (6 bases each). The tail of the sequence fits TRBJ2-7 better, so the J call may be wrong. Germline values: CDR1 GTSNPN, CDR2 SVGIG (reference sequence). The length of the CDR3 is 18 residues. CDR3 amino acids: CAWTSDAFGGVAWGEQYF. CDR3 coding DNA: TGTGCCTGGACATCAGACGCTTTCGGGGGCGTAGCTTGGGGCGAGCAGTACTTC.

This clone was seen only a few times. This chain joins TRBV29-1 and TRBJ2-3; possibly TRBD2 for D (5 bases). The CDR3 has 15 amino acids. V gave up 0 bases and J gave up 3 bases, with 13 bases separating them. Germline loops: CDR1 SQVTM, CDR2 ANQGSEA. CDR3 nucleotide sequence: TGCAGCGTTGAAGACTATACTAGAGAGACAGATACGCAGTATTTT. Its protein product is CSVEDYTRETDTQYF.

This rearrangement joins TRBV29-1 to TRBJ2-2, with TRBD1 as a possible D gene (5 bases). Germline CDR1 and CDR2: SQVTM and ANQGSEA. V lost 2 bases, J lost 9 bases, and 16 bases lay in between. The CDR3 runs 14 residues. Here the CDR3 DNA reads TGCAGCGTTGAAAAGTCGGGCAGGGCGAGGGAGCTGTTTTTT. Translated: CSVEKSGRARELFF.

This clone has a handful of counts. The rearrangement uses TRBV28 and TRBJ2-7; TRBD1 might be the D (5 bases). The CDR3 consists of 14 residues. Trimming cost V 5 bases and J 3 bases, with 14 bases left between them. The germline CDR1 and CDR2 sequences are MDHEN and SYDVKM. The CDR3 sequence: CASSPDSSLYEQYF. In DNA form, the CDR3 reads TGTGCCAGCAGTCCCGACAGTTCACTCTACGAGCAGTACTTC.

Many counts were recorded for this clone. The chain combines TRBV4-3 with TRBJ2-5; D is perhaps TRBD1 or TRBD2 (5 bases each). The V gene lost 5 bases and the J gene lost 5 bases, with 15 bases spanning the gap. Germline V CDR1 and CDR2: LGHNA, YSLEER. This CDR3 comprises 14 residues. The CDR3 region is CASSSIGTGETQYF. CDR3 sequence (DNA): TGCGCCAGCAGCTCAATAGGGACGGGGGAGACCCAGTACTTC.

The chain combines TRBV10-3 with TRBJ2-7; D remains unclear. V was shortened by 4 bases and J by 6 bases, with 16 bases between the two germline ends. This CDR3 has 14 residues. Germline CDR1 reads ENHRY; CDR2 reads SYGVKD. This CDR3 reads CAISAQALSSEQYF. The CDR3 coding sequence is TGTGCCATCAGTGCTCAGGCCCTGTCGAGCGAGCAGTACTTC.

The chain uses TRBV7-3 and TRBJ2-7, with D tentatively TRBD1 (6 bases). V lost 5 bases, J lost 4 bases, and 24 bases lay in between. Germline CDR1 SGHTA, CDR2 FQGTGA. The CDR3 covers 17 residues. The CDR3 DNA sequence: TGTGCCAGCAGCCACCTTTGGGCGGTCGCCCAGGGGTACGAGCAGTACTTC. Protein: CASSHLWAVAQGYEQYF.

The V and J genes are TRBV4-2 and TRBJ2-7; D tentatively fits TRBD1 or TRBD2 (7 bases each). The germline V gene has CDR1 LGHNA and CDR2 YNFKEQ. V lost 3 bases and J 3 bases, leaving 21 bases between the germline ends. The CDR3 spans 17 residues. CDR3 nucleotide sequence: TGTGCCAGCAGCCAGCCCTCAGGGGGGGGGCGCGGCTACGAGCAGTACTTC. It codes for CASSQPSGGGRGYEQYF.

This clone was seen a few times. This chain connects TRBV29-1 to TRBJ2-5; tentatively, D is TRBD1 (5 bases). The length of the CDR3 is 11 residues. V was cut by 6 bases and J by 4 bases, with 9 bases left in between. Germline CDR1 is SQVTM and CDR2 is ANQGSEA. CDR3 protein: CSVHRGETQYF. DNA of the CDR3: TGCAGCGTCCATAGGGGAGAGACCCAGTACTTC.

The CDR3 nucleotides are TGTGCCTGGAGTGCTCCCCGCAGGGTGAACACTGAAGCTTTCTTT. It specifies CAWSAPRRVNTEAFF. The chain joins TRBV30 to TRBJ1-1, with D possibly matching TRBD1 (5 bases). V lost 1 base to trimming and J lost 0 bases, with 12 bases between them. This CDR3 is 15 amino acids long. The germline gives CDR1 GTSNPN, CDR2 SVGIG (reference sequence).

The J gene is TRBJ2-7, the V gene TRBV30; 8 positions match TRBD2. Looked up from germline, CDR1 is GTSNPN and CDR2 is SVGIG (reference sequence). The CDR3 runs to 16 residues. J lost 6 bases, V lost 0 bases, and 13 bases had no gene match. For the CDR3, the DNA is TGTGCCTGGAGTGTCGGGAGGGGTTTCGTAGTAAGCGAGCAGTACTTC. This encodes CAWSVGRGFVVSEQYF. Variable domain in full (rest from reference TRBV30 and TRBJ2-7): SQTIHQWPATLVQPVGSPLSLECTVEGTSNPNLYWYRQAAGRGLQLLFYSVGIGQISSEVPQNLSASRPQDRQFILSSKKLLLSDSGFYLCAWSVGRGFVVSEQYFGPGTRLTVT.

The genes are TRBV27 and TRBJ2-1; TRBD2 matches at 11 bases. The V gene end was trimmed by 7 bases and the J gene end by 12 bases; junction bases not matched to a gene: 11. The length of the CDR3 is 14 residues. Germline CDR1 reads MNHEY; CDR2 reads SMNVEV (reference sequence). The CDR3 sequence: CASTRLAGSLAQFF. The CDR3 DNA reads as TGTGCCAGCACCAGACTAGCGGGATCCCTTGCGCAGTTCTTC.

Worth noting for this clone: Other nucleotide sequences from this sample produce the same CDR3. The chain is built from TRBV7-2 and TRBJ2-5; D gene ambiguous. Germline loops: CDR1 SGHTA, CDR2 FQGNSA. CDR3 length: 11 residues. V shed 3 bases and J shed 4 bases, with 3 bases lying between them. CDR3 protein: CASSFRETQYF. CDR3 bases: TGTGCCAGCAGCTTTAGAGAGACCCAGTACTTC.

The chain couples TRBV9 to TRBJ1-2, with a possible D match to TRBD1 (6 bases). Trimming left V 3 bases short and J 5 bases short, with 14 bases between. Germline CDR1 reads SGDLS; CDR2 reads YYNGEE. This CDR3 comprises 14 residues. CDR3 sequence reads: CASSAVTGSYGYTF. The CDR3 nucleotides are TGTGCCAGCAGCGCAGTGACAGGTTCTTATGGCTACACCTTC.

This clone is a singleton in its sample. The chain uses TRBV5-1 and TRBJ1-2, with a tentative D call TRBD1 (5 bases). The CDR3 spans 13 residues. The V and J ends lost 0 bases and 7 bases respectively, with 10 bases between them. CDR1 is SGHRS, CDR2 YFSETQ, per germline. The CDR3 spells CASSLAGMSGYTF. In DNA, the CDR3 is TGCGCCAGCAGCTTGGCAGGGATGAGTGGCTACACCTTC.

The V and J genes are TRBV7-9 and TRBJ2-1, with D perhaps TRBD2 (6 bases). The CDR3 loop spans 14 amino acids. The V and J ends lost 5 bases and 9 bases respectively, with 17 bases between them. Germline V lookup: CDR1 SEHNR, CDR2 FQNEAQ (reference sequence). This chain's CDR3 is CASSPTSGWGEQFF. In nucleotides, the CDR3 is TGTGCCAGCAGCCCGACTAGTGGGTGGGGTGAGCAGTTCTTC.

The chain is built from TRBV15 and TRBJ2-7; TRBD2 agrees at 7 bases. The CDR3 extends over 16 amino acids. CDR1 LNHNV and CDR2 YYDKDF come from the germline V gene (reference sequence). The junction had 12 bases not matched to a gene; V was cut back by 0 bases and J by 7 bases. CDR3 protein: CATSRERLAGAHEQYF. The CDR3 DNA reads as TGTGCCACCAGCAGAGAAAGACTAGCAGGCGCTCATGAGCAGTACTTC.

V is TRBV7-2 and J is TRBJ2-5, with D possibly TRBD2 on 7 matching bases. The CDR3 has 16 residues. Germline CDR1 and CDR2: SGHTA and FQGNSA. Deletions cut 4 bases from V and 9 bases from J, with 24 bases between. The CDR3 DNA sequence: TGTGCCAGCAGCTGGGCTGACATGGGGAGAGGGGGGGCCCAGTACTTC. Translated, it gives CASSWADMGRGGAQYF.

This rearrangement joins TRBV30 to TRBJ2-1; D not resolved. Germline V gene data show CDR1 as GTSNPN and CDR2 as SVGIG (reference sequence). The germline V and J ends were trimmed by 1 base and 9 bases, with 4 bases remaining between them. The CDR3 is 10 residues long. The DNA of the CDR3 is TGTGCCTGGAGTGGAGGTGAGCAGTTCTTC. Translating it yields CAWSGGEQFF.

The chain recombines TRBV5-4 with TRBJ2-3; the D is unclear. The CDR3 runs to 15 residues. CDR1 and CDR2 (germline): SGHNT, YYREEE (reference sequence). The V end was cut by 4 bases, the J end by 1 base, with 13 bases between. CDR3 in amino acids: CASSPRQLGTDTQYF. The CDR3, as DNA: TGTGCCAGCAGCCCCCGGCAGCTTGGCACAGATACGCAGTATTTT.